This TCR beta chain originates from a study of cytomegalovirus exposure and HLA in healthy donors (TCRdb year 2017). Concerning the study at large: An earlier analysis of approximately 640 of the donors reported approximately 270 Gb of sequence data and around 120 million unique TCR beta sequences from about 200 million T cells. A later analysis re-analyzed previously published TCR beta repertoires from approximately 670 donors and added high-resolution HLA genotyping to study TCR occurrence patterns. Donor age, sex, ethnicity and CMV serostatus were compiled alongside the repertoire data. The study profiled the T cell repertoires of under 700 subjects by immunosequencing and related them to cytomegalovirus serostatus. Besides the first cohort of roughly 700 subjects, a separate validation cohort made up of about 120 different subjects was used. A few DR-DQ haplotypes were treated as single units for association and clustering because of strong linkage in the cohort. Every repertoire in the discovery cohort had been generated on one and the same sequencing platform. Typing coverage varied by locus: 629-630 donors for A, B, C, DRB1 and DQB1; roughly 510 for DQA1; 606 for DPA1; around 490 for DPB1. HLA typing included class I and class II loci at four-digit resolution. About 310 gigabases of sequencing data and 70 million to 85 million unique TCR sequences were included in an early release covering roughly 600 HLA-typed donors. In the later analysis, no new phenotypic data were used to find candidate immune exposures; instead, reliance was placed on TCR beta sequences and their occurrence across donors. To predict cytomegalovirus infection status, the study brought together high-throughput TCR immunosequencing, statistical association of individual TCRs with disease status, and machine learning. Of the 300 to 400 genotyped donors, 81% fell in the genetic ancestry cluster associated with self-reported Caucasian donors. The aim of the study was to test whether cataloging public T cell receptors could identify signatures of past pathogen exposure. Across approximately 420 genotyped donors of the cohort, an average of approximately 240,000 unique TCR beta nucleotide sequences per donor were sequenced, and about a sixth of those sequences were non-productive. A later genetic analysis used genome-wide SNP genotypes for 398 of the 666 donors, treating that subset as a discovery cohort. An earlier analysis of 587 of the donors applied high-throughput TCR beta sequencing to assess whether each TCR beta V gene segment acted as functional or pseudogenic.

The cohort was made up of approximately 670 healthy bone marrow donors. Cohort members were all nominally healthy when sampled, although unrecorded immune exposures were likely present. The donor tested CMV seronegative, placing the donor among the roughly 350 seronegative members of the cohort. A peripheral blood sample was provided by each donor, and peripheral blood mononuclear cells were used for TCR beta sequencing. The Qiagen DNeasy Blood Extraction Kit was used to extract genomic DNA from the blood cell samples. Receptor libraries were prepared by the immunoSEQ multiplex PCR assay. For the multiplex PCR, a mixture combining 60 forward primers for TCR Vbeta segments and 13 reverse primers for TCR Jbeta segments was used. The CDR3 region of rearranged TCR beta genes was amplified from genomic DNA with a multiplex PCR assay. On the Illumina HiSeq System, the amplified TCR beta libraries were sequenced as 87-base-pair reads. The study's own analysis went as follows. Across the 700 or so repertoires, a later analysis counted roughly 77 million unique TCR beta chains, roughly 11 million of which were shared by at least two donors. A nearest-neighbor algorithm error-corrected the raw reads and collapsed the reads into unique sequences, merging closely related sequences to remove PCR and sequencing errors. CDR3 sequences were aligned to IMGT reference sequences to assign V, D and J gene segments. For a sequence to be retained, at least a six-nucleotide match to both a V gene segment and a J gene segment was required. A rearrangement was called productive if the CDR3 had no stop codons and remained in frame with V and J, and every other rearrangement was called non-productive. Following IMGT convention, CDR3 was defined as the stretch from the second conserved V-encoded cysteine to the conserved J-encoded phenylalanine. The earlier analysis of a few hundred of the donors excluded any sequence lacking an unambiguous match to a single V gene segment. An earlier analysis of roughly 590 of the donors called V segments functional above 56.7% productive rearrangements and segregating when the between-donor standard deviation exceeded 5%. A statistical classification framework was developed to diagnose cytomegalovirus status using the catalog of TCR beta chain sequences. In a later analysis, TCR nucleotide sequences were compared against IMGT/GENE-DB human TR gene sequences so that V and J genes could be assigned. The TCRdist pipeline was used in a later analysis to assign CDR3 sequences and most-parsimonious VDJ recombination scenarios. A later analysis defined each TCR beta chain by its CDR3 amino acid sequence plus V-gene family, and excluded reads lacking a unique V-gene family. A later analysis removed 592 highly shared, low-generation-probability nucleotide sequences to deal with suspected cross-contamination and a sequencing artifact. In a later analysis, a clonal expansion index was calculated for each public chain from normalized within-repertoire ranks of inferred template counts. A later analysis computed generation probabilities with a VDJ recombination model fitted to out-of-frame rearrangements, and checked the results against IGoR. A later analysis scored TCR-TCR, TCR-HLA and TCR-CMV co-occurrence with hypergeometric tests, applying a repertoire-size bias correction to TCR pairs. To estimate false discovery rates, a later analysis permuted the HLA or CMV assignments 20 times. A later analysis grouped co-occurring TCRs with DBSCAN, adding TCRdist sequence similarity when clustering within HLA-allele-positive subsets. Repertoires with fewer than 30,000 or more than 120,000 public chains, plus five repertoires with anomalous nucleotide sharing, were excluded from co-occurrence clustering. TCRdb re-hosts the immuneACCESS table, in-frame sequences only. Its copies lack some clones; in the studies checked, an unresolved V gene accounts for under half of them, and the cause for the rest is not known. V, J and clone size were drawn from that table, and D and trimming were deduced from the DNA. The table for this sample lists approximately 47,000 clones. About a sixth of the sample is in the top ten clones.

A word on this clone: Its antigen is unknown.

General study outcomes and caveats: In a later analysis, the rate of TCR association differed among HLA loci, with DRB1 alleles having the most associated TCRs and HLA-C alleles having the fewest. A few of the identified cytomegalovirus-associated TCR beta chains were confirmed in vitro to be specific for cytomegalovirus antigens. In a later genetic analysis, fewer N-insertions in productive TCRs were reported among donors in an Asian-associated ancestry cluster than the roughly 700-donor mean. A cluster of highly shared sequence variants was judged likely to represent a technical artifact of the sequencing pipeline. In a later analysis, HLA-associated TCR beta chains showed more clonal expansion and lower generation probabilities than non-associated chains that were equally common. In this cohort, only TCR beta chains were sequenced, and detectable features were limited by the absence of alpha or paired-chain data. Because the 87-base-pair reads could not distinguish some IMGT-functional V segments, including TRBV6-2 and TRBV6-3, those segments were excluded. Broadly in line with IMGT annotations, most TCR beta V segments showed up in productive rearrangements about 90% or about 30% of the time in an earlier analysis of approximately 640 of the donors. Correlated functional status among segregating V segments might reflect linkage disequilibrium, but an unknown experimental factor could not be ruled out. A further reported finding was that TCR beta sequences accurately predicted the HLA-A and HLA-B alleles for most subjects in the first cohort. According to the authors, the approach could potentially be generalized to other disease states and immunological phenotypes. The classifier was reported to diagnose cytomegalovirus status with high specificity and sensitivity in both the original and validation cohorts. In a later analysis, around 15,000 TCR beta sequences were associated with specific HLA alleles at a false discovery rate of 0.05. Because some donors lacked HLA typing at each locus, the association tests relied only on the typed subset. The study gave a list of about 160 TCR beta chains associated with cytomegalovirus. For the cohort, immune exposure information was limited to CMV serostatus. In a later analysis, most CMV-associated TCR beta chains were found to appear HLA-restricted, with HLA associations seemingly driven largely by CMV exposure. In a later genetic analysis, a missense DCLRE1C variant was associated with V-gene and J-gene trimming of TCR beta chains, and the association was replicated in an independent cohort. Because counts were too low, more than 15 rarely observed V segments, including chromosome 9 orphons, were left out of the earlier analysis of some 600 of the donors. A later analysis reported that several top co-occurrence clusters appeared linked to parvovirus B19, influenza, CMV and Epstein-Barr virus. Roughly uniform sequencing depth across donors was assumed in presence/absence analyses, although this assumption may not hold. Most TCR sequences were seen in very few donors, while some public TCRs were found in many individuals. Assigning TCR associations to individual alleles was difficult when HLA alleles, especially DR and DQ, strongly co-occurred.

Trimming accounts for 0 bases at V and 2 bases at J, while the number of junction bases matched to no gene is 0. The CDR3 starts with the cysteine, ends with the phenylalanine, and has 14 residues. Only the CDR3 region is kept as DNA, spanning 42 bases read in frame from base 1. The germline V gene encodes CDR1 SGHDT and CDR2 YYEEEE. The rearrangement joined TRBV5-6 to TRBJ2-3; 7 central bases correspond to TRBD2. The receptor comes from a male donor in good health and CMV-seronegative. Sequencing was done on a sample of PBMCs. The nucleotide sequence is TGTGCCAGCAGCTTGGGACTAGCCACAGATACGCAGTATTTT. This encodes CASSLGLATDTQYF.